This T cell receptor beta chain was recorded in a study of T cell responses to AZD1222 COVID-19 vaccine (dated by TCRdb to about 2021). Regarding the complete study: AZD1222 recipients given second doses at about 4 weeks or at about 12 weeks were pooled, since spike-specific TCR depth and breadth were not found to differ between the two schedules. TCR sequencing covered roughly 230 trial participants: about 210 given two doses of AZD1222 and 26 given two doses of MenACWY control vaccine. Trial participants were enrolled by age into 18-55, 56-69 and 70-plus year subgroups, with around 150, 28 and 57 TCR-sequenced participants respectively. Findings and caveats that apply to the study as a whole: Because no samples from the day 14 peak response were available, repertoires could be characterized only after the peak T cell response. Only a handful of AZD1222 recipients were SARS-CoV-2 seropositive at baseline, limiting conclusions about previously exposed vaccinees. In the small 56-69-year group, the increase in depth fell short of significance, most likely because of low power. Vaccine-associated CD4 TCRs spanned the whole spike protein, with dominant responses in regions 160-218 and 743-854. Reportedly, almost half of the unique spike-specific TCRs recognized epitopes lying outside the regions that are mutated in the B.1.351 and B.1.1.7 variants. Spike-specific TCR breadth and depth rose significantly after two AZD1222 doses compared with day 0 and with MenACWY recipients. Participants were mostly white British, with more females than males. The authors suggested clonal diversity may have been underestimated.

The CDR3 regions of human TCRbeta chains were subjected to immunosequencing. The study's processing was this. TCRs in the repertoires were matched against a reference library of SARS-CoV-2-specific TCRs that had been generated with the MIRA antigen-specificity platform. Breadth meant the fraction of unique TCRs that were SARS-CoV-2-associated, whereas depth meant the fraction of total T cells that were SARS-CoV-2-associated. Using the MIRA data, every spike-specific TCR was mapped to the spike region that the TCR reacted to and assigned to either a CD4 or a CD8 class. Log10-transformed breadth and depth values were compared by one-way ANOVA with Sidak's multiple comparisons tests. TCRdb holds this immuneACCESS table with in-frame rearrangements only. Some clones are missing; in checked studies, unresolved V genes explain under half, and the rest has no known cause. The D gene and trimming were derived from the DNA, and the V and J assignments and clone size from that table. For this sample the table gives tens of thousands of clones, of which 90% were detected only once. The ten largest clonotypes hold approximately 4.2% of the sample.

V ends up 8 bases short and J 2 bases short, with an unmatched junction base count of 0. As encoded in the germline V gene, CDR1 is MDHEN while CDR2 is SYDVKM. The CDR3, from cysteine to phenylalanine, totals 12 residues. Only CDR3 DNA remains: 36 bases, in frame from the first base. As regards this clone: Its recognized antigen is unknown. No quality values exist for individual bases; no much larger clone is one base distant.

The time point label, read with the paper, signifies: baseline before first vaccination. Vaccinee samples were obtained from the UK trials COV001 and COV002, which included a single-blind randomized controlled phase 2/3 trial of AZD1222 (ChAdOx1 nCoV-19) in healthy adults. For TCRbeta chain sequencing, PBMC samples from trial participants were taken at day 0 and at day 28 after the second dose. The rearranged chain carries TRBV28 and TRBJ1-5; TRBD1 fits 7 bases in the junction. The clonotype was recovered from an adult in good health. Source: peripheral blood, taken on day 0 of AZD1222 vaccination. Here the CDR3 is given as CASGTGNQPQHF. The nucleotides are TGTGCCAGCGGGACAGGCAATCAGCCCCAGCATTTT.